The 3 T cell receptor beta chains listed next were all sequenced from one sample in a study of shared clonotypes between healthy human individuals. Produced via immunoSEQ multiplex PCR; TCRdb's table is partial and in-frame only. The table has fewer than 1 million clones, about 97% seen once. Terminally differentiated effector memory CD45RA+ cells were excluded by CCR7 positive selection of CD45RO-negative cells. Sample: naive CD8+ T cells sorted from blood. These receptors all come from a man under 40 in good health.

The chain joins TRBV7-6 to TRBJ2-7, with D possibly matching TRBD1 (6 bases). The germline gives CDR1 SGHVS, CDR2 FNYEAQ. The V gene lost 5 bases and the J gene lost 0 bases, with 11 bases spanning the gap. The length of the CDR3 is 14 residues. For the CDR3, the DNA is TGTGCCAGCAGCCCCGACAGGAGCTCCTACGAGCAGTACTTC. Translated: CASSPDRSSYEQYF.

The chain employs TRBV28 and TRBJ1-1; D might be TRBD1 (6 bases). CDR3 length: 14 amino acids. Trimming removed 6 bases at V and 2 bases at J, with 13 bases between. Germline CDR1 and CDR2: MDHEN and SYDVKM. The CDR3 DNA is TGTGCCAGCAGCAACAGGGTTGATAACACTGAAGCTTTCTTT. It yields the protein CASSNRVDNTEAFF.

The J gene is TRBJ1-5, the V gene TRBV6-5, with D unresolved. Germline V gene sequence: CDR1 MNHEY, CDR2 SVGAGI. V lost 6 bases and J lost 2, with 8 bases in between. CDR3 length: 13 residues. The CDR3 loop reads CASRRQGNQPQHF. The CDR3 DNA reads TGTGCCAGCAGAAGGCAGGGCAATCAGCCCCAGCATTTT.